The clone carrying this TCR beta chain has only a few counts. Antigen specificity is unknown. The source of the sample is a study of T cells after yellow fever vaccination. Overall study findings and caveats: Sorted repertoires could include abundant contaminating clonotypes from bulk cells. The study found a weaker secondary response that peaked faster, day 5 versus 15.

The CDR3 covers 17 residues. V lost 5 bases, J lost 2 bases, and 10 bases stayed unmatched. Germline V gene data show CDR1 as MNHEY and CDR2 as SVGEGT. UMIs were added to TCR cDNA along with a universal primer site when it was made by 5'RACE template switching. TCRdb passed the 5' RACE reads through MiXCR, listing each CDR3 protein once. The sample includes 500,000 to 650,000 distinct CDR3 sequences, around an eighth seen only once; the top ten take 15%. The material sequenced was PBMCs, taken on the day of the yellow fever booster vaccination. This chain uses TRBV6-2 or TRBV6-3 with TRBJ1-5, with 9 bases that match TRBD1. The clonotype originates from a young man who received the YFV17D yellow fever vaccine. In DNA form, the CDR3 reads TGTGCCAGCAGTCCTCCTCTCCGGACAGGGGGCAATCAGCCCCAGCATTTT. Amino acids: CASSPPLRTGGNQPQHF.